This record looks at one T cell receptor beta chain sequence and its context. This specimen belongs to a study of blood T cell repertoires in COVID-19. Measured with immunoSEQ multiplex PCR; TCRdb has only the in-frame clones, and not every one. The sample contains 70,000 to 95,000 clones, roughly 88% of which appear only once. The CDR3 contains 17 residues. Germline CDR1 is LGHDT and CDR2 is YNNKEL (reference sequence). The V gene lost 1 base and the J gene lost 2 bases, with 17 bases spanning the gap. The clonotype originates from a human donor with active COVID-19. The donor label of this sample is uncertain. Sequencing was carried out using peripheral blood. This sequence joins TRBV3-1 (or the pseudogene TRBV3-2) and TRBJ2-5; possible D gene TRBD1, 6 bases. The CDR3 here is CASSQVKLRGLQETQYF. The CDR3 DNA reads TGTGCCAGCAGCCAAGTGAAACTCAGGGGTTTACAAGAGACCCAGTACTTC.